This TCR beta chain appears in the sequencing data of a study of blood T cell repertoires in COVID-19. Whole-study context: The United States, Italy and Spain were the sources of the acute and convalescent COVID-19 samples. T cells, B-cell-depleted T cells, or PBMCs provided the cDNA or gDNA that served as material.

Per the original methods: Reference gene primer amplification in the assay estimated nucleated cell counts. Assay: immunoSEQ multiplex PCR; the TCRdb copy retains only in-frame clones and omits some. The V and J calls and clone size were taken over from that table, and D and trimming were inferred from the DNA. The table records about 81,000 clones, around 92% of them present only once. This CDR3 is built from 14 residues. The germline CDR1 and CDR2 sequences are MNHEY and SVGAGI. V was clipped by 6 bases and J by 6 bases; unmatched bases: 6. This clone was seen a few times. The V gene is TRBV6-5, the J gene TRBJ1-5; 9 bases align to TRBD1. The source of this sequence is a woman aged 45-65 years in a cohort sampled during active COVID-19. The sequenced material came from peripheral blood. This chain's CDR3 is CASSPDRGSQPQHF. The CDR3, as DNA: TGTGCCAGCAGCCCCGACAGGGGGAGTCAGCCCCAGCATTTT.